The 3 T cell receptor beta chains reported below all come from one sample, sequenced in a study of T cells after yellow fever vaccination. TCRdb re-called the 5' RACE reads with MiXCR, one entry per CDR3 protein. Seen here are about 340,000 distinct CDR3 sequences, about 4% observed once, and the top ten hold about 24%. This specimen was PBMCs, taken 5 days after the yellow fever booster vaccination. All receptors derive from a young man who received the YFV17D yellow fever vaccine.

This clonotype was found a few times. This sequence joins TRBV6-2 or TRBV6-3 and TRBJ2-1; possibly TRBD2 for D (5 bases). V lost 4 bases to trimming and J lost 9 bases, with 10 bases between them. This CDR3 spans 12 amino acids. The germline V gene encodes CDR1 MNHEY and CDR2 SVGEGT. CDR3 in amino acids: CASSSPSIEQFF. DNA of the CDR3: TGTGCCAGCAGTTCTCCTAGCATTGAGCAGTTCTTC.

This clonotype has only a few counts. V gene TRBV20-1 combines with J gene TRBJ2-3; TRBD2 matches 9 bases. CDR1 is DFQATT and CDR2 is SNEGSKA in the germline V gene (reference sequence). The CDR3 contains 14 residues. Losses at the gene ends were 6 bases for V and 1 base for J; bases not matched to a gene: 5. The CDR3 protein is CSASGRSGTDTQYF. The CDR3 DNA sequence: TGCAGTGCAAGCGGGAGGTCTGGCACAGATACGCAGTATTTT.

As concerns this clonotype: A read error is possible here, since a much larger clone lies one base away. The chain recombines TRBV7-2 with TRBJ1-1, with D hard to call. The ends were cut back, 11 bases at V and 0 bases at J, with 13 bases in the middle. There are 13 residues in the CDR3. Germline values: CDR1 SGHTA, CDR2 FQGNSA. CDR3 nucleotide sequence: TGTGCCTGGAGGGTTAGTTTGAACACTGAAGCTTTCTTT. This translates into CAWRVSLNTEAFF.